There are a few counts of the clone carrying this T cell receptor beta chain. The data stem from a study of blood T cell repertoires in COVID-19. Study background: Sites across the United States, Italy and Spain contributed samples from acute and convalescent COVID-19. Sample material is recorded as cDNA or gDNA derived from T cells, B-cell-depleted T cells, or PBMCs.

V lost 1 base and J 7 bases, leaving 4 bases between the germline ends. CDR1 is LNHDA and CDR2 is SQIVND in the germline V gene (reference sequence). The CDR3 spans 12 residues. Original analysis: Nucleated cell number was recorded as an estimate derived from reference gene primer amplification. Assay: immunoSEQ multiplex PCR; the TCRdb copy retains only in-frame clones and omits some. The DNA was the basis for D and trimming; V, J and clone size are from that table. This table has tens of thousands of clones, about 80% appearing once. Material: peripheral blood. This clonotype was obtained from an older man with active or convalescent COVID-19. The rearrangement uses TRBV19 and TRBJ2-2; D is uncertain. The DNA of the CDR3 is TGTGCCAGTAGTATAGCCAGCGGGGAGCTGTTTTTT. It codes for CASSIASGELFF.